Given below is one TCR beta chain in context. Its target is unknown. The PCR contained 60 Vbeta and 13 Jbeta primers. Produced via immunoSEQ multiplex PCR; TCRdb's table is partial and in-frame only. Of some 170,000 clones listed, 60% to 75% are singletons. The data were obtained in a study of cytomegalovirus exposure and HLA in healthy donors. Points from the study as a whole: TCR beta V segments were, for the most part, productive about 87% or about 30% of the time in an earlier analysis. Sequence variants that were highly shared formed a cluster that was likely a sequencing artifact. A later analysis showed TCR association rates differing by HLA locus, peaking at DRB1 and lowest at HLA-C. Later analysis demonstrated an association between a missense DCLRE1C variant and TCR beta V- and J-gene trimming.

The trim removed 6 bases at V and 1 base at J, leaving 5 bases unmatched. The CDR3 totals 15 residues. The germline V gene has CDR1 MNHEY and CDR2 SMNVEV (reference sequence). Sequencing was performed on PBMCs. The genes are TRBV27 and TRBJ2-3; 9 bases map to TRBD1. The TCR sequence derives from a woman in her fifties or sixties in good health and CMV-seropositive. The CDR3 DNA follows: TGTGCCAGCAGCCTCCGGGACAGGGGCACAGATACGCAGTATTTT. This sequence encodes CASSLRDRGTDTQYF.